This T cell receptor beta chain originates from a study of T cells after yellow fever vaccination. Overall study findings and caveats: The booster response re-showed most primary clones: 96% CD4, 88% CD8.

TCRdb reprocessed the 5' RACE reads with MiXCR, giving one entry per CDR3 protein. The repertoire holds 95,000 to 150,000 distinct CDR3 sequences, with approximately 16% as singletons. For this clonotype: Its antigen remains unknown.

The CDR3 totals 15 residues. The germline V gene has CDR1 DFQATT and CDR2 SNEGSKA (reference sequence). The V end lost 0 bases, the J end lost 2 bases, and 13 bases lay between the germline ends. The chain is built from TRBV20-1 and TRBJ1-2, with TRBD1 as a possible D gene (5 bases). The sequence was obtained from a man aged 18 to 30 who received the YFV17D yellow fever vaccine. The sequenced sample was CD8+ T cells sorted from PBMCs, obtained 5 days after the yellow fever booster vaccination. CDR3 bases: TGCAGTGCTAGAGAGGGGCGTAGGCAGAACTATGGCTACACCTTC. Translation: CSAREGRRQNYGYTF.